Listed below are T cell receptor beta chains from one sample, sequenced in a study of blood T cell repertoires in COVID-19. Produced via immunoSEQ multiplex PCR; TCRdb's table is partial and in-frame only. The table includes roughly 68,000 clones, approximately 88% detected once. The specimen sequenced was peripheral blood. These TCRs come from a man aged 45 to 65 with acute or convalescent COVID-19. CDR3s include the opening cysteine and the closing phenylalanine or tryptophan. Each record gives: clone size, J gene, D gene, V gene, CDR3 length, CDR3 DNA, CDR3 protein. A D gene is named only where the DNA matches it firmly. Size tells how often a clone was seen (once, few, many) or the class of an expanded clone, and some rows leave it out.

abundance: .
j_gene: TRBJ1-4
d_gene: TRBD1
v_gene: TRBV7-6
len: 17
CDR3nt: TGTGCCAGCAGCTTACTGGGGACAGGGCGAACTAATGAAAAACTGTTTTTT
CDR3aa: CASSLLGTGRTNEKLFF

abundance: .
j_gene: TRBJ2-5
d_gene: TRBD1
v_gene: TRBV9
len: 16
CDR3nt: TGTGCCAGCAGCGTAGGAGGGACAGGGGGCGAAGAGACCCAGTACTTC
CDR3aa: CASSVGGTGGEETQYF

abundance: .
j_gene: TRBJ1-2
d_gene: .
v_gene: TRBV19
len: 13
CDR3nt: TGTGCCAGTAGTATAGATCCGAGATATGGCTACACCTTC
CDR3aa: CASSIDPRYGYTF

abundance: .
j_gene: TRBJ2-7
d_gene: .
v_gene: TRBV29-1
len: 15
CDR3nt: TGCAGCGTTGTGGGAGGCAGAGCAGAGACCTACGAGCAGTACTTC
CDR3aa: CSVVGGRAETYEQYF

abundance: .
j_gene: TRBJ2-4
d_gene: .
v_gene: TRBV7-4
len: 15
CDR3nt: TGTGCCAGCAGCTTAGTACGCCCCCCCGGGGGCATTCAGTACTTC
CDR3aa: CASSLVRPPGGIQYF

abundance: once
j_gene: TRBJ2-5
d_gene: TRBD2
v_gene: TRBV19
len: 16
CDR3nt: TGTGCCAGTAGTCCGAGACTAGCGGGGGGCCAAGAGACCCAGTACTTC
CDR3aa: CASSPRLAGGQETQYF

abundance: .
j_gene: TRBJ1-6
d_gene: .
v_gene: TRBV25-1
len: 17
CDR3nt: TGTGCCAGCAGTGAAGCCGGGCGGGGAATTAGGATTTCACCCCTCCACTTT
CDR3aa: CASSEAGRGIRISPLHF

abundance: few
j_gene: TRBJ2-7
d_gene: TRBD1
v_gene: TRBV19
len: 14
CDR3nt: TGTGCCAGTAGTTACAGGGGGCAACTCTACGAGCAGTACTTC
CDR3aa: CASSYRGQLYEQYF

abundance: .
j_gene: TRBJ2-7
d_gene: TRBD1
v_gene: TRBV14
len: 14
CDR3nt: TGTGCCAGCAGTCGGATGGGACAGGGGAACGAGCAGTACTTC
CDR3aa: CASSRMGQGNEQYF

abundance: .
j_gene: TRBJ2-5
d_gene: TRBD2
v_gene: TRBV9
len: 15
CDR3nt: TGTGCCAGCAGCGCTGGCGGACTAGCACAAGAGACCCAGTACTTC
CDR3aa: CASSAGGLAQETQYF

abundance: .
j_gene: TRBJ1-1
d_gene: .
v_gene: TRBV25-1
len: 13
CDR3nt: TGTGCCAGCACCGGGGAGGGTGTCCGTGAAGCTTTCTTT
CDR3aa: CASTGEGVREAFF

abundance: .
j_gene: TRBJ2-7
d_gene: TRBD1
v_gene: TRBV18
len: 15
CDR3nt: TGTGCCAGCTCACCGAACAGGGGGACGGACTACGAGCAGTACTTC
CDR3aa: CASSPNRGTDYEQYF

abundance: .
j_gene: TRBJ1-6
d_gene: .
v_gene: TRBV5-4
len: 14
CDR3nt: TGTGCCAGCAGCTTGTTCGGGGGTAATTCACCCCTCCACTTT
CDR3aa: CASSLFGGNSPLHF

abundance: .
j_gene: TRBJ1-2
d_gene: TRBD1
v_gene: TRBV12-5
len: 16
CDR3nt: TGTGCTAGTGGTTCTACGACAGGGTTTGGTAACTATGGCTACACCTTC
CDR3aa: CASGSTTGFGNYGYTF

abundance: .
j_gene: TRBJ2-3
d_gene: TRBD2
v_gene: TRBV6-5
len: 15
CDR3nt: TGTGCCAGCAGTCGTCGGGGGGGCATCCCAGATACGCAGTATTTT
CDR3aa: CASSRRGGIPDTQYF

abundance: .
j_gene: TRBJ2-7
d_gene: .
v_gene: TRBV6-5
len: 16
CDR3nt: TGTGCCAGCAGTTACTCGACCCCGGAGAGCGGCTACGAGCAGTACTTC
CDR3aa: CASSYSTPESGYEQYF

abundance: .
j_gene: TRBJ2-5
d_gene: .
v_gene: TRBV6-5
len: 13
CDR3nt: TGTGCCAGCAGTTCCATGGTGGGGGGTCCCCAGTACTTC
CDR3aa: CASSSMVGGPQYF

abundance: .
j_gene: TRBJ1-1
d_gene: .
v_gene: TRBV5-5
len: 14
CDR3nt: TGTGCCAGCAGCTTGGCCGGCAGGGCCACTGAAGCTTTCTTT
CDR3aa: CASSLAGRATEAFF

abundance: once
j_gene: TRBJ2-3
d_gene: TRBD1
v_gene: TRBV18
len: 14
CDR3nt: TGTGCCAGCTCACCTACAGGGGCCCCAGATACGCAGTATTTT
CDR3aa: CASSPTGAPDTQYF

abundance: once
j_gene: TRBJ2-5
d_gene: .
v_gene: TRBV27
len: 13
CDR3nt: TGTGCCAGCAGTTCCCCGGACCAAGAGACCCAGTACTTC
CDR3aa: CASSSPDQETQYF

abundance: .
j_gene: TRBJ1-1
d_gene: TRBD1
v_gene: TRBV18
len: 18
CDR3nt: TGTGCCAGCTCACGGAGATCGGCAGGGGGCTTGGGGAACACTGAAGCTTTCTTT
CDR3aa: CASSRRSAGGLGNTEAFF

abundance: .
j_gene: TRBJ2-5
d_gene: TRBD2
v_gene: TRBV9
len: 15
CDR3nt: TGTGCCAGCAGCGTAGTCCCTGCGGGGGGGGAGACCCAGTACTTC
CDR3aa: CASSVVPAGGETQYF

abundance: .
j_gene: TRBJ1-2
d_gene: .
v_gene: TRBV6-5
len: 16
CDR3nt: TGTGCCAGCAGTTACTCCGGACAGCCCTCTGACTATGGCTACACCTTC
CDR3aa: CASSYSGQPSDYGYTF

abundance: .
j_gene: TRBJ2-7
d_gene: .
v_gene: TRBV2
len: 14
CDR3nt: TGTGCCAGCCTCCGTCCGAGACAGGCTATAGAGCAGTACTTC
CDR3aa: CASLRPRQAIEQYF

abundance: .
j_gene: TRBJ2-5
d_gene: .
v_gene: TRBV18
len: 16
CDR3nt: TGTGCCAGCTCACTAAGACAGGTCCTGACCCAAGAGACCCAGTACTTC
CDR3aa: CASSLRQVLTQETQYF

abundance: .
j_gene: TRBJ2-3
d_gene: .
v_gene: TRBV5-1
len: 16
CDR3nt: TGCGCCAGCAGCTTGTCTCCCCCAGGGGCAACAGATACGCAGTATTTT
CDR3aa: CASSLSPPGATDTQYF

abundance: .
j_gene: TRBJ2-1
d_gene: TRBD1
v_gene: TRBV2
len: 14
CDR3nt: TGTGCCAGCAGTTGGACAGGGGGGTACAATGAGCAGTTCTTC
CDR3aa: CASSWTGGYNEQFF

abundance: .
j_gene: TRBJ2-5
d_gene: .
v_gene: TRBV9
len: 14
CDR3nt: TGTGCCAGCAGCGTCGGGGGACTCCAAGAGACCCAGTACTTC
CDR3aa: CASSVGGLQETQYF

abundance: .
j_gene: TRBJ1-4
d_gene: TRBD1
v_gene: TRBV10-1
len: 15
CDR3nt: TGCGCCAGCAGTGCGACGGGACAGGGGAATGAAAAACTGTTTTTT
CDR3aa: CASSATGQGNEKLFF